This TCR beta chain is drawn from a study of blood T cell repertoires in COVID-19. Study overall: Some COVID-19 samples were acute and others convalescent; all came from the United States, Italy and Spain. From T cells, B-cell-depleted T cells, or PBMCs came the material, which was cDNA or gDNA.

In the original workflow: How many nucleated cells were present was estimated from reference gene primer amplification. The assay was immunoSEQ multiplex PCR, and TCRdb's table has in-frame clones only and misses some. D and trimming were read from the DNA, whereas the V and J calls and clone size are those reported in that table. This table has 200,000 or so clones, roughly nine tenths appearing once. V was shortened by 4 bases and J by 1 base, with 10 bases between the two germline ends. CDR1 is GTSNPN and CDR2 is SVGIG in the germline V gene (reference sequence). The CDR3 runs 13 residues. The receptor comes from a man aged 65 to 85 with active or convalescent COVID-19. The chain recombines TRBV30 with TRBJ1-1; D gene unclear. Material: peripheral blood. The CDR3 DNA is TGTGCCTGGATTGGGAGACCGAACACTGAAGCTTTCTTT. Amino acids: CAWIGRPNTEAFF.